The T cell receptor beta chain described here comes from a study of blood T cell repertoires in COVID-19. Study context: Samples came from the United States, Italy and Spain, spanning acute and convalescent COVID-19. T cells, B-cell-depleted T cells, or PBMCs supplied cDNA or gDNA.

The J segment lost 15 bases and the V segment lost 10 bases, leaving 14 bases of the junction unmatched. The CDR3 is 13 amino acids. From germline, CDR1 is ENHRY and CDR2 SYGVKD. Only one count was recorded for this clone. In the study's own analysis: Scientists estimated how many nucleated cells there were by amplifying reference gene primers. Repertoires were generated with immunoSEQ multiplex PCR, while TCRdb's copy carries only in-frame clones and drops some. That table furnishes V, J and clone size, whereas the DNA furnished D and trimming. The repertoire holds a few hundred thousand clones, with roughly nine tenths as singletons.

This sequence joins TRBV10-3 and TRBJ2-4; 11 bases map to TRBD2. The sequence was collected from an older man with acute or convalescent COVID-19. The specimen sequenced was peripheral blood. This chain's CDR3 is CASSLAGGDSWYF. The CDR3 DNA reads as TGTGCCAGCTCCCTAGCGGGGGGTGATAGTTGGTACTTC.